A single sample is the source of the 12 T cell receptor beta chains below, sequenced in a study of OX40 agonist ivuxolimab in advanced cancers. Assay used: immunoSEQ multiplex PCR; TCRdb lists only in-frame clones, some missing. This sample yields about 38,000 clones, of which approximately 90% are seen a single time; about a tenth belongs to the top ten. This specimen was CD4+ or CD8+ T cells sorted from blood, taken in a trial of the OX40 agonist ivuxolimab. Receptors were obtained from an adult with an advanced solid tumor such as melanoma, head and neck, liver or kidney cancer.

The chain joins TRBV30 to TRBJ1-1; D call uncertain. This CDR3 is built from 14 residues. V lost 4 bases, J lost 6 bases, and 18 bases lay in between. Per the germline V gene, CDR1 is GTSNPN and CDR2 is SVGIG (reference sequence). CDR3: CAWNGLAIRAEAFF. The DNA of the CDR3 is TGTGCCTGGAACGGTTTGGCGATTCGGGCTGAAGCTTTCTTT.

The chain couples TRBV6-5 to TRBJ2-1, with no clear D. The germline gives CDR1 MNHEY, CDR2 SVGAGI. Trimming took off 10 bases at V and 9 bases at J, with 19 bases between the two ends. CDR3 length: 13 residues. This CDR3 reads CATSPGLLGEQFF. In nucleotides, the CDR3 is TGTGCCACATCGCCTGGCCTCTTGGGTGAGCAGTTCTTC.

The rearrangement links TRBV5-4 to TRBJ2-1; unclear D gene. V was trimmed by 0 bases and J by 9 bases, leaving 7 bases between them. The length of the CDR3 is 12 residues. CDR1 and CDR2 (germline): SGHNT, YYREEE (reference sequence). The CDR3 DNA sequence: TGTGCCAGCAGCTTGGAACGGGTTGAGCAGTTCTTC. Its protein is CASSLERVEQFF. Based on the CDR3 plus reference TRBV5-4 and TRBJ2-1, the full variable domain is ETGVTQSPTHLIKTRGQQVTLRCSSQSGHNTVSWYQQALGQGPQFIFQYYREEENGRGNFPPRFSGLQFPNYSSELNVNALELDDSALYLCASSLERVEQFFGPGTRLTVL.

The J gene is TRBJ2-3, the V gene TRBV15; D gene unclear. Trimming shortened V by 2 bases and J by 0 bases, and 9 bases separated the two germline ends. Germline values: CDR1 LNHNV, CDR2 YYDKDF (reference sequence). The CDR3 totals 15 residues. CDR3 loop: CATSRNRLSTDTQYF. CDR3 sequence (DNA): TGTGCCACCAGCAGAAACAGACTTAGCACAGATACGCAGTATTTT.

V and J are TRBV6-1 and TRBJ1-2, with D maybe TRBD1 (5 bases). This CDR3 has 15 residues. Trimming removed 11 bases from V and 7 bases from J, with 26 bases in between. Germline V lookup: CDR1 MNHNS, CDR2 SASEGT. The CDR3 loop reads CAHSPYRDRAGGYTF. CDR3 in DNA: TGTGCCCACAGCCCTTACCGGGACCGCGCTGGTGGCTACACCTTC.

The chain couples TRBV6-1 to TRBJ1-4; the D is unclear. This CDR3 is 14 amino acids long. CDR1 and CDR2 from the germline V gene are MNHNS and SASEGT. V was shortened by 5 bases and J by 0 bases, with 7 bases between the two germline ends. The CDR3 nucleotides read TGTGCCAGCAGTCAAACTGCAACTAATGAAAAACTGTTTTTT. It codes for CASSQTATNEKLFF.

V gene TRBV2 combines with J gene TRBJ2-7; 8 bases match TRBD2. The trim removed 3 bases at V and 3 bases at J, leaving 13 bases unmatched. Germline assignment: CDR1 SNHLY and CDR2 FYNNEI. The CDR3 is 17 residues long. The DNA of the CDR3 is TGTGCCAGCAGTGAGAGGGTCTACGGGAGGGAAGACTACGAGCAGTACGTC. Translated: CASSERVYGREDYEQYV.

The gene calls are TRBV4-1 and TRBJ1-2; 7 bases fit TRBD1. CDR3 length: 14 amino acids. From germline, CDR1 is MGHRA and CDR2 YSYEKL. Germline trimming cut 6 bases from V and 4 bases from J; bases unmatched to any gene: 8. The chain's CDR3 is CASSEQGQIYGYTF. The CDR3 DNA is TGCGCCAGCAGTGAGCAGGGACAGATCTATGGCTACACCTTC.

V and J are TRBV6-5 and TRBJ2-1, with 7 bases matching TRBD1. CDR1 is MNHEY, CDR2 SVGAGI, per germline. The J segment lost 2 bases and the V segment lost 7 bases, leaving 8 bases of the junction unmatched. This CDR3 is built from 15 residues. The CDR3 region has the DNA TGTGCCAGCATAAAGGGGGCCCTAACCTACAATGAGCAGTTCTTC. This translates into CASIKGALTYNEQFF.

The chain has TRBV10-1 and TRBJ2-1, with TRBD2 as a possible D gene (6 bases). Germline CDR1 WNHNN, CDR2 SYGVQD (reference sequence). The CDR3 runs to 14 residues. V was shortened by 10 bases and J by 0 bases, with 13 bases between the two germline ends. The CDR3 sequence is CANPGTYSYNEQFF. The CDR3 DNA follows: TGCGCCAACCCCGGGACTTACTCCTACAATGAGCAGTTCTTC.

The CDR3 region has the DNA TGTGCCAGCAGCTTAGCGGGACTAGAGACCCAGTACTTC. Encoded protein: CASSLAGLETQYF. The chain uses TRBV7-8 and TRBJ2-5, with a weak D call TRBD2 (6 bases). This CDR3 has 13 amino acids. Between the trimmed V and J ends, which lost 0 bases and 4 bases, there was a span of 6 bases. Germline V gene data show CDR1 as SGHVS and CDR2 as FQNEAQ.

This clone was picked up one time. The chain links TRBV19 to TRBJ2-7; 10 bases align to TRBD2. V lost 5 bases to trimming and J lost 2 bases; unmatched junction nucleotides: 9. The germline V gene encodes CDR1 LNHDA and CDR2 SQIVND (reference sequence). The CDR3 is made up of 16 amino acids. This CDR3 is CASSVTGTSATYEQYF. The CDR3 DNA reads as TGTGCCAGTAGTGTTACCGGGACTAGCGCTACCTACGAGCAGTACTTC.